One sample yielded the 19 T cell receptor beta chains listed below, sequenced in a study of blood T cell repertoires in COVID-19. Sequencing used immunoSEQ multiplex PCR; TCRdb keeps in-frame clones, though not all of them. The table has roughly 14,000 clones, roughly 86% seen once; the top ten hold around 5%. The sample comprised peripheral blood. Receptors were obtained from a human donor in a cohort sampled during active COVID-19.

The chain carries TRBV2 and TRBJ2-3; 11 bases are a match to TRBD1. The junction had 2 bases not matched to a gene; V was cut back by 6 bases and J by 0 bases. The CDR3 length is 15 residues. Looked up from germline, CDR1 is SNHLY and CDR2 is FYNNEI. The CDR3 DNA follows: TGTGCCAGCAGACGGACAGGGGGCAGCACAGATACGCAGTATTTT. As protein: CASRRTGGSTDTQYF.

The CDR3 region is CASSRQASFYEQYF. In DNA, the CDR3 is TGTGCCAGCAGCCGACAGGCAAGTTTCTACGAGCAGTACTTC. V usage is TRBV14 and J usage is TRBJ2-7; D possibly corresponds to TRBD1 (6 bases). V dropped 4 bases and J dropped 3 bases, with 13 bases sitting between them. CDR1 and CDR2 (germline): SGHDN, FVKESK. The CDR3 covers 14 residues.

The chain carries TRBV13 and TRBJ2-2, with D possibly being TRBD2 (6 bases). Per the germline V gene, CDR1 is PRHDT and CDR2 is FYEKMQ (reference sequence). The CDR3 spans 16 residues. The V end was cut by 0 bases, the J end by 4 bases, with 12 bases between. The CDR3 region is CASSLGWQGGTGELFF. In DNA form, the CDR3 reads TGTGCCAGCAGCTTAGGGTGGCAGGGAGGCACCGGGGAGCTGTTTTTT.

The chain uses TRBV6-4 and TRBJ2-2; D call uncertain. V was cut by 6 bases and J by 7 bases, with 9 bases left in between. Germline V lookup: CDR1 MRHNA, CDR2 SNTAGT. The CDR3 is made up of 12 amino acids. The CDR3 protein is CASSDRVGELFF. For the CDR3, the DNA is TGTGCCAGCAGCGATCGAGTCGGGGAGCTGTTTTTT.

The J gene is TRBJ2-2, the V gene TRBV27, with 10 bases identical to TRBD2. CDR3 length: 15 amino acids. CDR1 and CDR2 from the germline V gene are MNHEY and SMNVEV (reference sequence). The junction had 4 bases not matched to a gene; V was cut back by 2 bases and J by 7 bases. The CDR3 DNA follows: TGTGCCAGCAGTTTAACTAGCGGGACTGGCGGGGAGCTGTTTTTT. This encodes CASSLTSGTGGELFF.

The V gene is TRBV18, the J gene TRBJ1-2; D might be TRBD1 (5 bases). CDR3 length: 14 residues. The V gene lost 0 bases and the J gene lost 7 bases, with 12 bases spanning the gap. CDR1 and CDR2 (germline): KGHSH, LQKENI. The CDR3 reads CASSPPSREGGYTF. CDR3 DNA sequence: TGTGCCAGCTCACCACCTTCCAGGGAAGGTGGCTACACCTTC. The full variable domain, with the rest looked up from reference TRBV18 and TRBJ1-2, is NAGVMQNPRHLVRRRGQEARLRCSPMKGHSHVYWYRQLPEEGLKFMVYLQKENIIDESGMPKERFSAEFPKEGPSILRIQQVVRGDSAAYFCASSPPSREGGYTFGSGTRLTVV.

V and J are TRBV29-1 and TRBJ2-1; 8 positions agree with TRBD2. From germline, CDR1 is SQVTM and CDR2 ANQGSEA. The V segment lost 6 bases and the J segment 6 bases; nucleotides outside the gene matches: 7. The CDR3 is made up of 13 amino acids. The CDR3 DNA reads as TGCAGCGTGAGCCTAGCGGGCACCAATGAGCAGTTCTTC. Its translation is CSVSLAGTNEQFF.

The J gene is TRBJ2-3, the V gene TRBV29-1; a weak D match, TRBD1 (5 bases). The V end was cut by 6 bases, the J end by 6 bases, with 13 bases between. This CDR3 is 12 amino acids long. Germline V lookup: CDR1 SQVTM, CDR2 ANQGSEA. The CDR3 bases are TGCAGCGTAGCTCTCGACAGTGATACGCAGTATTTT. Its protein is CSVALDSDTQYF.

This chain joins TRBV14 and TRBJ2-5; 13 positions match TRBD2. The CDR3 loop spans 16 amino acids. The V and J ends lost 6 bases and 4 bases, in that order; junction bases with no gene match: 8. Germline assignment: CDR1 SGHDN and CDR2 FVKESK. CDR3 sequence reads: CASSLWTSGSRETQYF. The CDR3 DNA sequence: TGTGCCAGCAGTCTCTGGACTAGCGGGAGTCGAGAGACCCAGTACTTC.

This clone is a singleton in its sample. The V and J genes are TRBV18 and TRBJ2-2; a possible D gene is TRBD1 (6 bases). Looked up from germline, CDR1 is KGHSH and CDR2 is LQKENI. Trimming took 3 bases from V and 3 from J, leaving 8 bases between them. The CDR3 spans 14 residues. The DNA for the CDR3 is TGTGCCAGCTCACCTAGACAGGACACCGGGGAGCTGTTTTTT. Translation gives CASSPRQDTGELFF.

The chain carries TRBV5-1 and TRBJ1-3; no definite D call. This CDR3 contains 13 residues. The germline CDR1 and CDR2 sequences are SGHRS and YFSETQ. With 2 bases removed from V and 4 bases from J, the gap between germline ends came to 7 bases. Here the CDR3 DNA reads TGCGCCAGCAGCTTTAACTCAGGAAACACCATATATTTT. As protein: CASSFNSGNTIYF.

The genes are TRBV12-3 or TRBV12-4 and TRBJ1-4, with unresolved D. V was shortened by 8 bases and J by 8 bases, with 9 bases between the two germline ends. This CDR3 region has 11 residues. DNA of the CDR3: TGTGCCAGCGCGGGCGGGGAAAAACTGTTTTTT. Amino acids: CASAGGEKLFF.

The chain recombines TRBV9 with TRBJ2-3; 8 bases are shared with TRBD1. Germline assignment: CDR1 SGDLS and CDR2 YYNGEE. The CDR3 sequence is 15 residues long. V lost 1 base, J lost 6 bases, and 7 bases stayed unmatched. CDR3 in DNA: TGTGCCAGCAGCGTACAGGGGGCGAGTGGGGATACGCAGTATTTT. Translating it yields CASSVQGASGDTQYF.

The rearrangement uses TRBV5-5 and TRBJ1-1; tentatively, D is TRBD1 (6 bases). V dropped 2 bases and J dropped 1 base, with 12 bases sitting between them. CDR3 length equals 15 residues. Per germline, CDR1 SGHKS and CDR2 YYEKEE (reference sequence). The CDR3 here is CASSFSGAPNTEAFF. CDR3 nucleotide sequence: TGTGCCAGCAGCTTTTCAGGGGCCCCGAACACTGAAGCTTTCTTT.

The CDR3, as DNA: TGTGCCAGCAGCTCGTCGAGAGCTAGCGGGAGGGTCTCCTACGAGCAGTACTTC. Its translation is CASSSSRASGRVSYEQYF. This chain joins TRBV13 and TRBJ2-7; 12 bases fit TRBD2. V shed 4 bases and J 0 bases; nucleotides not matched to a gene: 10. This CDR3 has 18 amino acids. The germline gives CDR1 PRHDT, CDR2 FYEKMQ (reference sequence).

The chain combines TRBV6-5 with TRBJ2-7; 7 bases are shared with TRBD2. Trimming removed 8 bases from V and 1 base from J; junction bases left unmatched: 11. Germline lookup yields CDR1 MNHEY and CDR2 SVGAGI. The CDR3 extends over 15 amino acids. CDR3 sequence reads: CASGEAPGLSYEQYF. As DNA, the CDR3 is TGTGCCAGCGGGGAGGCCCCGGGACTATCCTACGAGCAGTACTTC.

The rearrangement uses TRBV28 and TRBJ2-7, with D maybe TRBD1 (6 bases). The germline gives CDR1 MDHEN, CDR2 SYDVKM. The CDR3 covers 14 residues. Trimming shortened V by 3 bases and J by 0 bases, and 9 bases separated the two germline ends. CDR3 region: CASSLVGGSYEQYF. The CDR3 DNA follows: TGTGCCAGCAGTTTGGTAGGGGGCTCCTACGAGCAGTACTTC.

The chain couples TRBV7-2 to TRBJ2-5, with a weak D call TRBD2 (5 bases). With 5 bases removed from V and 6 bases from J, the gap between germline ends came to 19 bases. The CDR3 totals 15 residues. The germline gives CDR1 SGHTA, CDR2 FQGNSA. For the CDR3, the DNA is TGTGCCAGCAGCCGCTACCAGCTAGCTGCGCAGACCCAGTACTTC. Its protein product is CASSRYQLAAQTQYF.

CDR3 loop: CASSSSPGESEEQYF. In DNA, the CDR3 is TGTGCCAGCAGTTCATCCCCGGGAGAGTCGGAAGAGCAGTACTTC. This sequence joins TRBV28 and TRBJ2-7; perhaps TRBD2 as D (6 bases). Germline CDR1 is MDHEN and CDR2 is SYDVKM. The CDR3 consists of 15 residues. V was trimmed by 4 bases and J by 7 bases, leaving 20 bases between them.